One sample yielded the 25 T cell receptor beta chains listed below, sequenced in a study of low-dose radiotherapy and immunotherapy resistance in tumors. Alpha and beta chains were covered, as first-strand cDNA relied on TRAV- and TRBV-specific primers. The authors amplified TCRs for about 18 PCR cycles with a constant-region primer and a V-primer adapter. A single record per CDR3 protein comes from TCRdb applying MiXCR to the reads. The data show fewer than 90,000 distinct CDR3 sequences, 15% to 20% seen once. Described time point: before trial treatment. Material: PBMCs, obtained before treatment. These receptors were obtained from a male donor with prostate cancer.

This clonotype was observed at least ten times. The rearrangement uses TRBV6-2 or TRBV6-3 and TRBJ1-2; TRBD1 might be the D (5 bases). The CDR3 is made up of 13 amino acids. Germline CDR1 and CDR2: MNHEY and SVGEGT. V was cut by 9 bases and J by 3 bases, with 14 bases left in between. The CDR3 sequence is CASGAAAYYGYTF. For the CDR3, the DNA is TGTGCCAGTGGGGCCGCGGCCTACTATGGCTACACCTTC.

This clonotype was picked up many times. The V call is TRBV29-1, the J call TRBJ2-7; D possibly corresponds to TRBD2 (6 bases). Germline CDR1 and CDR2: SQVTM and ANQGSEA. This CDR3 is 13 amino acids long. Trimming shortened V by 7 bases and J by 4 bases, and 17 bases separated the two germline ends. CDR3 bases: TGCAGCGGGACGCTACACGGGGGTTACGAGCAGTACTTC. Its translation: CSGTLHGGYEQYF.

This clonotype came up many times. The genes are TRBV5-1 and TRBJ2-3; D unclear. CDR3 length equals 11 residues. V shed 6 bases and J shed 6 bases, with 8 bases lying between them. CDR1 is SGHRS, CDR2 YFSETQ, per germline. In nucleotides, the CDR3 is TGCGCCAGCACCCTCGCGGATACGCAGTATTTT. It codes for CASTLADTQYF.

In its sample, this clonotype was seen many times. V is TRBV28 and J is TRBJ2-6, with 10 bases fitting TRBD1. With V trimmed by 1 base and J by 1 base, 4 bases remained unmatched. CDR1 and CDR2 from the germline V gene are MDHEN and SYDVKM. The CDR3 runs to 18 residues. The CDR3 protein is CASSLYGQGGSGANVLTF. CDR3 nucleotides: TGTGCCAGCAGTTTATACGGACAGGGGGGATCTGGGGCCAACGTCCTGACTTTC.

The genes are TRBV29-1 and TRBJ2-7, with unresolved D. Germline V CDR1 and CDR2: SQVTM, ANQGSEA. Trimming took off 0 bases at V and 1 base at J, with 10 bases between the two ends. This CDR3 is 14 amino acids long. The CDR3 loop is CSVEDGGGSYEQYF. CDR3 DNA sequence: TGCAGCGTTGAAGATGGTGGCGGTTCCTACGAGCAGTACTTC.

Details on this clonotype: Given a much more abundant clone one base away, this may be a read error. The chain uses TRBV7-9 and TRBJ1-1; the D gene is possibly TRBD1 (6 bases). Germline V gene lookup returns CDR1 SEHNR and CDR2 FQNEAQ (reference sequence). CDR3 length: 14 residues. Trimming removed 7 bases from V and 0 bases from J, with 12 bases in between. This CDR3 is CASKGGSMNTEAFF. Here the CDR3 DNA reads TGTGCCAGCAAAGGGGGGTCGATGAACACTGAAGCTTTCTTT.

This clonotype was recorded many times. J is TRBJ1-5 and V is TRBV12-3 or TRBV12-4; 7 positions match TRBD1. J lost 3 bases, V lost 6 bases, and 5 bases had no gene match. The CDR3 consists of 14 residues. The CDR3 sequence is CASRTGSANQPQHF. The CDR3, as DNA: TGTGCCAGCAGGACAGGGAGCGCCAATCAGCCCCAGCATTTT.

This clonotype was observed many times. This sequence joins TRBV12-3 or TRBV12-4 and TRBJ2-2, with TRBD1 identical over 7 bases. V shed 6 bases and J 6 bases; nucleotides not matched to a gene: 13. The CDR3 sequence is 16 residues long. The CDR3 is CASSLQGRLIPGELFF. The CDR3 coding sequence is TGTGCCAGCAGCTTACAGGGGCGACTCATTCCCGGGGAGCTGTTTTTT.

This clonotype was recorded at least ten times. This sequence joins TRBV28 and TRBJ1-3; no firm D call. The CDR3 runs 14 residues. CDR1 and CDR2 from the germline V gene are MDHEN and SYDVKM. Trimming took 4 bases from V and 0 from J, leaving 7 bases between them. The CDR3 loop reads CASSSPDSGNTIYF. The CDR3 region has the DNA TGTGCCAGCAGTTCCCCGGACTCTGGAAACACCATATATTTT.

With respect to this clonotype: The likely explanation is a read error, given a far larger clone one base away. The chain combines TRBV6-2 or TRBV6-3 with TRBJ2-5, with 10 bases matching TRBD1. The CDR3 has 14 residues. Trimming removed 8 bases from V and 4 bases from J; junction bases left unmatched: 7. The germline gives CDR1 MNHEY, CDR2 SVGEGT. The CDR3 bases are TGTGCCAGCGCCGACAGGGGGCAGGGAGAGACCCAGTACTTC. Encoded protein: CASADRGQGETQYF.

The chain is built from TRBV27 and TRBJ2-5; D is uncertain. The last part of the DNA fits TRBJ2-7 better; the J call may be wrong. The CDR3 extends over 15 amino acids. CDR1 is MNHEY, CDR2 SMNVEV, per germline (reference sequence). In DNA, the CDR3 is TGTGCCAGCAGAGACACCCTGGGGTCCAAGTACGAGCAGTACTTC. Its translation is CASRDTLGSKYEQYF.

This clonotype was observed at least ten times. The chain combines TRBV7-2 with TRBJ1-2; the D is unclear. CDR3 size: 15 residues. Germline assignment: CDR1 SGHTA and CDR2 FQGNSA. The V gene lost 3 bases and the J gene lost 4 bases, with 15 bases spanning the gap. CDR3 residues: CASSLQFRVGYGYTF. In DNA form, the CDR3 reads TGTGCCAGCAGCTTGCAGTTTCGGGTCGGCTATGGCTACACCTTC.

This clonotype was seen repeatedly, ten times or more. The V call is TRBV20-1, the J call TRBJ2-5; D unresolved. This CDR3 comprises 14 residues. V lost 1 base and J lost 5, with 14 bases in between. Germline V lookup: CDR1 DFQATT, CDR2 SNEGSKA (reference sequence). CDR3 region: CSARVGVGSETQYF. The CDR3, as DNA: TGCAGTGCTAGAGTCGGTGTCGGCTCGGAGACCCAGTACTTC.

This clonotype was counted many times. The chain is built from TRBV19 and TRBJ2-1, with TRBD2 identical over 10 bases. The CDR3 is made up of 18 amino acids. Trimming cost V 6 bases and J 9 bases; bases outside gene matches: 20. The V gene's germline CDR1 is LNHDA and CDR2 SQIVND (reference sequence). The CDR3 sequence is CASRPQREGQSFKSEQFF. CDR3 nucleotide sequence: TGTGCCAGTAGACCCCAGCGGGAGGGCCAGTCGTTTAAGAGTGAGCAGTTCTTC.

This clonotype was recorded many times. The chain has TRBV20-1 and TRBJ1-5; no clear D gene. V shed 3 bases and J shed 9 bases, with 15 bases lying between them. Germline values: CDR1 DFQATT, CDR2 SNEGSKA (reference sequence). The CDR3 is 13 residues long. The CDR3, as DNA: TGCAGTGCTAGTGGCAGAACCTTGGGGCCCCAGCATTTT. It codes for CSASGRTLGPQHF.

This clonotype was counted ten times or more. The V gene is TRBV29-1, the J gene TRBJ1-2; the D is unclear. CDR3 length: 17 amino acids. Looked up from germline, CDR1 is SQVTM and CDR2 is ANQGSEA. Trimming left V 7 bases short and J 0 bases short, with 24 bases between. CDR3 sequence reads: CSARLAIIETANYGYTF. In DNA, the CDR3 is TGCAGCGCCCGACTGGCCATAATCGAAACAGCTAACTATGGCTACACCTTC. The full variable domain, with the rest looked up from reference TRBV29-1 and TRBJ1-2, is SAVISQKPSRDICQRGTSLTIQCQVDSQVTMMFWYRQQPGQSLTLIATANQGSEATYESGFVIDKFPISRPNLTFSTLTVSNMSPEDSSIYLCSARLAIIETANYGYTFGSGTRLTVV.

This clonotype showed up many times. The gene calls are TRBV20-1 and TRBJ2-7; 8 nucleotides match TRBD1. In germline, CDR1 is DFQATT, CDR2 SNEGSKA (reference sequence). The CDR3 is 16 amino acids. With V trimmed by 0 bases and J by 2 bases, 9 bases remained unmatched. CDR3 DNA: TGCAGTGCTAGAGATAGGGGAACAGGGGGAGCCTACGAGCAGTACTTC. Translating it yields CSARDRGTGGAYEQYF.

This clonotype was counted at least ten times. This chain joins TRBV7-9 and TRBJ1-5; 12 bases fit TRBD1. Germline V gives CDR1 SEHNR, CDR2 FQNEAQ (reference sequence). V lost 5 bases and J lost 2; bases outside the gene matches: 10. The CDR3 totals 18 residues. The CDR3 coding sequence is TGTGCCAGCAGCCGTACGGGGACAGGGGGCCGGGGCAATCAGCCCCAGCATTTT. It encodes CASSRTGTGGRGNQPQHF.

This clonotype was counted between two and nine times. The rearrangement links TRBV9 to TRBJ2-3; 7 nucleotides match TRBD1. The V gene end was trimmed by 4 bases and the J gene end by 0 bases; junction bases not matched to a gene: 8. The CDR3 runs 16 residues. Looked up from germline, CDR1 is SGDLS and CDR2 is YYNGEE. The CDR3 here is CASSTRTGPSTDTQYF. The CDR3 nucleotides read TGTGCCAGCAGCACCCGGACAGGACCTAGCACAGATACGCAGTATTTT. Drawing the rest from reference TRBV9 and TRBJ2-3, the complete variable domain is DSGVTQTPKHLITATGQRVTLRCSPRSGDLSVYWYQQSLDQGLQFLIQYYNGEERAKGNILERFSAQQFPDLHSELNLSSLELGDSALYFCASSTRTGPSTDTQYFGPGTRLTVL.

The chain carries TRBV5-1 and TRBJ1-1; TRBD1 is a possible D gene (5 bases). With 4 bases removed from V and 4 bases from J, the gap between germline ends came to 14 bases. Germline CDR1 and CDR2: SGHRS and YFSETQ. This CDR3 comprises 14 residues. The DNA of the CDR3 is TGCGCCAGCAGCCCGGACGGGGGGTTCACTGAAGCTTTCTTT. Translation: CASSPDGGFTEAFF.

The sample holds many counts of this clonotype. This rearrangement joins TRBV5-4 to TRBJ2-7; TRBD1 agrees at 9 bases. V trimming: 3 bases; J trimming: 4 bases; junction bases outside the gene matches: 8. Germline CDR1 and CDR2: SGHNT and YYREEE (reference sequence). This CDR3 comprises 15 residues. CDR3 in DNA: TGTGCCAGCAGCTCAGGAGGGACAGGGACGTACGAGCAGTACTTC. Protein product: CASSSGGTGTYEQYF.

This clonotype was seen many times. V and J are TRBV30 and TRBJ2-2; the D gene is possibly TRBD1 (6 bases). V lost 2 bases and J 5 bases, leaving 9 bases between the germline ends. The CDR3 contains 13 residues. Germline CDR1 GTSNPN, CDR2 SVGIG (reference sequence). CDR3 DNA: TGTGCCTGGAGTCCCACAGGGACCGGGGAGCTGTTTTTT. Amino acid sequence: CAWSPTGTGELFF. The full variable domain, with the rest looked up from reference TRBV30 and TRBJ2-2, is SQTIHQWPATLVQPVGSPLSLECTVEGTSNPNLYWYRQAAGRGLQLLFYSVGIGQISSEVPQNLSASRPQDRQFILSSKKLLLSDSGFYLCAWSPTGTGELFFGEGSRLTVL.

The chain is built from TRBV20-1 and TRBJ2-5, with no clear D. Germline V gene sequence: CDR1 DFQATT, CDR2 SNEGSKA (reference sequence). This CDR3 contains 15 residues. Trimming cost V 0 bases and J 1 base, with 12 bases left between them. CDR3 bases: TGCAGTGCTAGAGATGGGCTCCGGTCCCAAGAGACCCAGTACTTC. It encodes CSARDGLRSQETQYF.

Remarks on this clonotype: A far larger clone is one base from this, pointing to a likely read error. V gene TRBV27 combines with J gene TRBJ2-7; 12 positions agree with TRBD2. The V gene's germline CDR1 is MNHEY and CDR2 SMNVEV (reference sequence). V lost 0 bases to trimming and J lost 7 bases; unmatched junction nucleotides: 7. The CDR3 spans 16 residues. The CDR3 here is CASSLSTSGGYNEQYF. In nucleotides, the CDR3 is TGTGCCAGCAGTTTATCGACTAGCGGGGGCTACAATGAGCAGTACTTC.

V gene TRBV30 combines with J gene TRBJ2-5, with 11 nucleotides matching TRBD2. Germline V CDR1 and CDR2: GTSNPN, SVGIG (reference sequence). With V trimmed by 3 bases and J by 4 bases, 7 bases remained unmatched. This CDR3 has 15 residues. The CDR3 protein is CAWSHPGTSGETQYF. CDR3 DNA sequence: TGTGCCTGGAGCCACCCTGGGACTAGCGGAGAGACCCAGTACTTC. Filled out from reference TRBV30 and TRBJ2-5, the complete variable domain reads SQTIHQWPATLVQPVGSPLSLECTVEGTSNPNLYWYRQAAGRGLQLLFYSVGIGQISSEVPQNLSASRPQDRQFILSSKKLLLSDSGFYLCAWSHPGTSGETQYFGPGTRLLVL.